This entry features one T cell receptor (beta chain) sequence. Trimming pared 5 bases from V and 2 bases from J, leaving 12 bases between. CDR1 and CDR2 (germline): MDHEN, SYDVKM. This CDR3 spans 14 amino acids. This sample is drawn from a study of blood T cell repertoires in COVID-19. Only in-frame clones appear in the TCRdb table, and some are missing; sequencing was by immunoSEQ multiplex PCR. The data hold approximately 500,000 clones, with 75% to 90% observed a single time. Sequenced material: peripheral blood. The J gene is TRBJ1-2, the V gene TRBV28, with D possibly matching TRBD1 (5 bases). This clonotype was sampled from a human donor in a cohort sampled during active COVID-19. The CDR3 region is CASSPGRGNYGYTF. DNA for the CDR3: TGTGCCAGCAGTCCAGGGCGGGGGAACTATGGCTACACCTTC.